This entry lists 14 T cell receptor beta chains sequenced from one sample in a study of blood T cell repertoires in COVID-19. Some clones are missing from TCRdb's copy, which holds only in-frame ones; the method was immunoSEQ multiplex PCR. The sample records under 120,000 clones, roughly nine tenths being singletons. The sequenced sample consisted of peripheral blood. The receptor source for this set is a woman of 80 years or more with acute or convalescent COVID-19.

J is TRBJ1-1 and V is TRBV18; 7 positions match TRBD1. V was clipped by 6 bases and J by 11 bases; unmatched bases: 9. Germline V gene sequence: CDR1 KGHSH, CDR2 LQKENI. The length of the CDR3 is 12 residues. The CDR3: CASSTTGDTAFF. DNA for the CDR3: TGTGCCAGCTCGACCACAGGGGATACGGCTTTCTTT.

In nucleotides, the CDR3 is TGTGCCACCCACCGCGTACGACTAGGAAACATTTACAATGAGCAGTTCTTC. As protein: CATHRVRLGNIYNEQFF. The chain recombines TRBV11-2 with TRBJ2-1; weak D call: TRBD2 (6 bases). The germline V and J ends were trimmed by 10 bases and 4 bases, with 26 bases remaining between them. Germline V lookup: CDR1 SGHAT, CDR2 FQNNGV. The CDR3 has 17 residues. The variable domain in full, completed from reference TRBV11-2 and TRBJ2-1, reads EAGVAQSPRYKIIEKRQSVAFWCNPISGHATLYWYQQILGQGPKLLIQFQNNGVVDDSQLPKDRFSAERLKGVDSTLKIQPAKLEDSAVYLCATHRVRLGNIYNEQFFGPGTRLTVL.

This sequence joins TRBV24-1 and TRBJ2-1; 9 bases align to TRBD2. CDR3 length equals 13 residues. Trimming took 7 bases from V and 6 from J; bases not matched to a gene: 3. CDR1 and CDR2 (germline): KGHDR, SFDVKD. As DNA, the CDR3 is TGTGCCACCAGCCGGCGGGGGGGCAATGAGCAGTTCTTC. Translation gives CATSRRGGNEQFF.

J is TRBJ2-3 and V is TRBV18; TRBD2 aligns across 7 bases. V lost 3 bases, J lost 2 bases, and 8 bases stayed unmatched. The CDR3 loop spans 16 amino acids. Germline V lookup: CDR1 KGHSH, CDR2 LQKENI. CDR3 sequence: CASSPSLAENTDTQYF. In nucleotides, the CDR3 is TGTGCCAGCTCACCGAGCCTAGCGGAGAACACAGATACGCAGTATTTT.

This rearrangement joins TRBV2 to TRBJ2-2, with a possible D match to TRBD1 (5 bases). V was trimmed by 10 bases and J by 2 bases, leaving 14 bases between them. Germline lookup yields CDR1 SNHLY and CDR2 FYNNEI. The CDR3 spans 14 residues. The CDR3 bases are TGTGCCACCCTCGCCAGGGAAAACACCGGGGAGCTGTTTTTT. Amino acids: CATLARENTGELFF.

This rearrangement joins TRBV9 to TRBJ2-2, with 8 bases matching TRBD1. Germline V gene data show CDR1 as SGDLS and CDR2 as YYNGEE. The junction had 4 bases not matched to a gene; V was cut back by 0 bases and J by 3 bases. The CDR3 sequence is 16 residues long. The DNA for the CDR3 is TGTGCCAGCAGCGTAGTACAGGGGGTGGACACCGGGGAGCTGTTTTTT. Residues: CASSVVQGVDTGELFF.

Here the CDR3 DNA reads TGTGCCAGCAGCCCCCGACCGAGGGACTCTGGGGCCAACGTCCTGACTTTC. This gives the protein CASSPRPRDSGANVLTF. This chain joins TRBV9 and TRBJ2-6; maybe TRBD2 (5 bases). Between the trimmed V and J ends, which lost 4 bases and 0 bases, there was a span of 14 bases. CDR3 length equals 17 residues. Looked up from germline, CDR1 is SGDLS and CDR2 is YYNGEE.

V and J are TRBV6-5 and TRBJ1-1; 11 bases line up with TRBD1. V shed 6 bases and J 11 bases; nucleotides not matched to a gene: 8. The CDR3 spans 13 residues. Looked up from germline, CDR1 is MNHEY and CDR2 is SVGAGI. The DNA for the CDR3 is TGTGCCAGCAGCCCCAGGACAGGGGGCTACGCTTTCTTT. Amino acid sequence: CASSPRTGGYAFF.

The CDR3 DNA follows: TGTGCCAGTAGTATGGGGACAGGGGGAAACACCGGGGAGCTGTTTTTT. As protein: CASSMGTGGNTGELFF. The chain uses TRBV19 and TRBJ2-2, with 11 bases identical to TRBD1. Germline CDR1 reads LNHDA; CDR2 reads SQIVND (reference sequence). This CDR3 comprises 16 residues. V shed 3 bases, J shed 2 bases, and the junction held 2 bases outside the gene matches.

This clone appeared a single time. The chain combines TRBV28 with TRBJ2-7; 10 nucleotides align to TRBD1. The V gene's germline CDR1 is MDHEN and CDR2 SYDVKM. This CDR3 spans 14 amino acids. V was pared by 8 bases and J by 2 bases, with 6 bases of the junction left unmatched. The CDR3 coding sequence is TGTGCCAGCGTTCGGGGACAGGGGACCTACGAGCAGTACTTC. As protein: CASVRGQGTYEQYF. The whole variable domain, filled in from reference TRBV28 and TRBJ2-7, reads DVKVTQSSRYLVKRTGEKVFLECVQDMDHENMFWYRQDPGLGLRLIYFSYDVKMKEKGDIPEGYSVSREKKERFSLILESASTNQTSMYLCASVRGQGTYEQYFGPGTRLTVT.

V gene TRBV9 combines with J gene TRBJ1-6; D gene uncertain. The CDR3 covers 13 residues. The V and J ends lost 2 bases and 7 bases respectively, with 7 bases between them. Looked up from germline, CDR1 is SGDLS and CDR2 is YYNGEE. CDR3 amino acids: CASSVAGNSPLHF. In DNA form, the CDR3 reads TGTGCCAGCAGCGTCGCGGGGAATTCACCCCTCCACTTT.

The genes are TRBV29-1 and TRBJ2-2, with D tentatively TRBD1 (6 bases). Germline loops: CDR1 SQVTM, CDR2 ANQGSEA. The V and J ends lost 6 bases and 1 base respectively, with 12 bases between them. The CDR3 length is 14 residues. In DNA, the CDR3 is TGCAGCGTCCGACTGGACAGGAACACCGGGGAGCTGTTTTTT. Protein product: CSVRLDRNTGELFF.

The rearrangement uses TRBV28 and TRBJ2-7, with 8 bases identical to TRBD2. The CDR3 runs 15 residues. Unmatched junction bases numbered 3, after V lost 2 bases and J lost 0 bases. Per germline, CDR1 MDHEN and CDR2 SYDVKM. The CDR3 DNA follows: TGTGCCAGCAGTTTACACGGGGGGGCCTCCTACGAGCAGTACTTC. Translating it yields CASSLHGGASYEQYF.

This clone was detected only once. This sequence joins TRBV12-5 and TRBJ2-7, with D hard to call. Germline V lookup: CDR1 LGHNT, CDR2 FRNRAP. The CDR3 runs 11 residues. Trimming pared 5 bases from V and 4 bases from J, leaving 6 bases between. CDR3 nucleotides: TGTGCTAGTGGTCCGCAGTACGAGCAGTACTTC. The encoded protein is CASGPQYEQYF.